This T cell receptor beta chain was found in a study of beta chain features in type 1 diabetes (dated by TCRdb to the late 2010s). Turning to the overall study: Patients and healthy donors did not differ in mean age, gender distribution, total cell number or subset yield. A total of 107,917,701 sorted cells were examined across all samples, and the number of cells per subset was strongly correlated with RNA yield. In the study, recently diagnosed type 1 diabetes patients and matched healthy donors were compared on the TCRB repertoires of their sorted circulating CD4+ T cell subsets. Naive and central memory subsets were obtained from all 28 donors, but regulatory and stem cell-like memory subsets were isolated from only 8 patients and roughly 8 healthy donors.

A distance of 15 bases separates the germline ends of V and J, which lose 7 bases and 3 bases respectively. CDR1 and CDR2, looked up from the germline V gene, are SGHTA and FQGNSA. Its CDR3 holds 14 amino acids, cysteine through phenylalanine. CDR3 DNA is the only sequence kept; it has 42 bases, read in frame from the first base. Each donor gave one peripheral blood draw, averaging approximately 120 mL, which was collected into heparinised tubes. A BD FACSAria II and a panel including CD45RO, CCR7, CD25, CD127, CD95 and CD27 were used to sort naive, central memory, regulatory and stem cell-like memory CD4+ T cells. Every sorted population had a purity above 95%. PBMCs were separated immediately by Lymphoprep density gradient centrifugation and were stained directly, without being cultured. So that batch effects would be minimized, each experiment stained and sorted samples in pairs, pairing one healthy donor with one patient.

The entire amount of isolated RNA was reverse transcribed using the High Capacity cDNA Reverse Transcription Kit, so the sequenced TCRB transcripts were expressed ones. Deep immunoSEQ sequencing was applied to naive, central memory and regulatory T cell samples, giving an average of approximately 4 million total reads per sample. After sorted cells were lysed in RLT buffer, RNA was extracted with DNase-treated RNeasy Micro or Mini kits, with the choice depending on cell number. To prevent cross-contamination, every cell subset was processed on its own, while patient and healthy donor samples were processed together. The immunoSEQ multiplex PCR was used to amplify TCRB sequences from cDNA, generating 87-bp fragments that spanned the CDR3 region. Amplicons were sequenced on the Illumina HiSeq platform. The original pipeline was this. Synthetic template baselines were used to correct PCR bias computationally, reads within Hamming distance 2 were collapsed together, and singletons that could not be merged were discarded. Reads were aligned against IMGT to assign V, D and J genes, CDR3 length and insertions or deletions at six rearrangement sites. Within each subset, clonotype counts were normalized to sorted cell number, after which true diversity and Gini coefficients were computed with the tcR R package. Repertoire sharing was quantified using the overlap coefficient calculated on TCRB nucleotide sequences. Out-of-frame TCRB sequences from naive cells were analyzed as a proxy for the pre-selection repertoire. The table comes from immuneACCESS by way of TCRdb, which keeps in-frame sequences with V and J called. Part of the clones is missing from these tables; in studies checked, under half for an unresolved V gene and the rest for unknown reasons. For V, J and clone size, that table is used; D and trimming come from the DNA. For this sample the table gives around 260,000 clones, of which roughly a quarter were detected only once. Clones ranked in the top ten supply about 0.012% of the sample.

This clone occurred a few times. There is no known antigen for this receptor. Base qualities are missing; no much larger clone stands one base away. The full study reports these points: Patients with type 1 diabetes made fewer insertions and deleted more nucleotides at VDJ recombination sites, implying thymic rearrangement abnormalities. Naive, central memory and regulatory TCRB repertoires appeared more similar among patients than among healthy donors. A moderate but significant shortening of TCRB CDR3 length was observed in type 1 diabetes patients in all four CD4+ subsets. Because small numbers of individuals were included in the HLA sub-analyses, any influence of HLA type on TCRB rearrangement was left unresolved. PCR might favor shorter templates, but patient and control samples were amplified and corrected together, so any skew would affect both groups equally. Sequencing cDNA rather than genomic DNA could over-represent highly expressing activated cells, although activation and CD3 levels did not differ between groups.

The V gene is TRBV7-2 and the J gene is TRBJ1-2, with the D gene not clear enough to name. Material: naive CD4+ T cells from blood. The cell subset or site label on this specimen signifies: true naive CD4+ T cells. This TCR came from a woman aged 30 to 39 with type 1 diabetes. The DNA is as follows: TGTGCCAGCATGCTTTGGAGGCAGGACTATGGCTACACCTTC. The encoded protein is CASMLWRQDYGYTF.